The 27 T cell receptor beta chains reported below all come from one sample, sequenced in a study of T-cell reconstitution after alpha-beta-depleted transplantation in children. Preparation of the TCRbeta library was carried out with unique molecular identifiers. TCRdb reprocessed the PCR reads with MiXCR, giving one entry per CDR3 protein. The sample yields approximately 190,000 distinct CDR3 sequences, roughly 6.3% seen once. The source material was PBMCs, sampled before TCRalphabeta/CD19-depleted stem cell transplant. The source of these receptors is a girl in the first two years of life with combined immunodeficiency, due to receive a stem cell transplant.

This clonotype was counted ten times or more. The chain has TRBV7-9 and TRBJ2-1; D gene unclear. The CDR3 contains 12 residues. The germline V gene encodes CDR1 SEHNR and CDR2 FQNEAQ (reference sequence). V gave up 6 bases and J gave up 4 bases, with 7 bases separating them. The CDR3 region has the DNA TGTGCCAGCAGGTTTCTATACAATGAGCAGTTCTTC. Protein: CASRFLYNEQFF. The variable domain in full, completed from reference TRBV7-9 and TRBJ2-1, reads DTGVSQNPRHKITKRGQNVTFRCDPISEHNRLYWYRQTLGQGPEFLTYFQNEAQLEKSRLLSDRFSAERPKGSFSTLEIQRTEQGDSAMYLCASRFLYNEQFFGPGTRLTVL.

This clonotype showed up many times. The gene calls are TRBV7-2 and TRBJ2-7, with 8 bases aligning to TRBD2. J gave up 5 bases and V 5 bases, and 11 bases lay outside the gene matches. The germline V gene has CDR1 SGHTA and CDR2 FQGNSA. CDR3 length: 15 residues. CDR3 DNA sequence: TGTGCCAGCAGCATTGCCGGGACTAGGTTGAACGAGCAGTACTTC. Amino acids: CASSIAGTRLNEQYF.

This clonotype was counted a few times. The chain has TRBV12-3 or TRBV12-4 and TRBJ1-5; unclear D gene. CDR3 length equals 11 residues. V was cut by 9 bases and J by 5 bases, with 8 bases left in between. The chain's CDR3 is CASGAYQPQHF. As DNA, the CDR3 is TGTGCCAGTGGTGCGTATCAGCCCCAGCATTTT.

In its sample, this clonotype was seen many times. The chain is built from TRBV12-3 or TRBV12-4 and TRBJ2-7, with D perhaps TRBD2 (5 bases). The length of the CDR3 is 14 residues. The ends were cut back, 6 bases at V and 0 bases at J, with 12 bases in the middle. CDR3 loop: CASSWGAISYEQYF. As DNA, the CDR3 is TGTGCCAGCAGCTGGGGAGCCATCTCCTACGAGCAGTACTTC.

In its sample, this clonotype was seen many times. The chain combines TRBV4-3 with TRBJ1-2; D unresolved. Germline CDR1 reads LGHNA; CDR2 reads YSLEER. Trimming removed 3 bases at V and 0 bases at J, with 11 bases between. The CDR3 runs to 15 residues. The DNA for the CDR3 is TGCGCCAGCAGCCAGATGACGGGGACTAACTATGGCTACACCTTC. Its translation is CASSQMTGTNYGYTF.

This chain joins TRBV3-1 and TRBJ2-7, with 15 bases aligning to TRBD2. Germline lookup yields CDR1 LGHDT and CDR2 YNNKEL (reference sequence). V dropped 3 bases and J dropped 4; count of bases not matched to a gene: 16. The CDR3 has 20 amino acids. DNA of the CDR3: TGTGCCAGCAGCCACAAACGGGTCGGGACTAGCGGGAGGACTTGGTACGAGCAGTACTTC. Its translation is CASSHKRVGTSGRTWYEQYF.

Points on this clonotype: The junction does not match germline at one end; this may be a read error. The chain links TRBV3-1 to TRBJ2-1; possible D gene TRBD2, 6 bases. Germline lookup yields CDR1 LGHDT and CDR2 YNNKEL (reference sequence). This CDR3 comprises 17 residues. CDR3 coding DNA: TGTGCCACCAGCCAAGTACGACTAGGGTCCAGATACAATGAGCAGTTCTTC. Translated, it gives CATSQVRLGSRYNEQFF.

This clonotype has ten or more counts. V usage is TRBV28 and J usage is TRBJ2-5; no definite D call. Germline V CDR1 and CDR2: MDHEN, SYDVKM. CDR3 size: 13 residues. V lost 4 bases to trimming and J lost 0 bases, with 6 bases between them. The CDR3 DNA reads as TGTGCCAGCAGTTCAAACTACCAAGAGACCCAGTACTTC. Encoded protein: CASSSNYQETQYF.

This clonotype was observed many times. This rearrangement joins TRBV5-1 to TRBJ2-1, with TRBD2 identical over 13 bases. After removal of 0 bases from V and 10 bases from J, the junction contained 7 bases not matched to a gene. The CDR3 consists of 16 residues. The germline CDR1 and CDR2 sequences are SGHRS and YFSETQ. Here the CDR3 DNA reads TGCGCCAGCAGCTTGGAGGCGGGACTAGCGGGGTACGAGCAGTTCTTC. Amino acid sequence: CASSLEAGLAGYEQFF.

This clonotype was recorded many times. The V gene is TRBV15, the J gene TRBJ2-1; TRBD2 matches 9 bases. Germline V gene lookup returns CDR1 LNHNV and CDR2 YYDKDF (reference sequence). V lost 0 bases, J lost 4 bases, and 4 bases stayed unmatched. CDR3 length: 16 amino acids. The CDR3 sequence: CATSRDALAGYNEQFF. The CDR3 nucleotides read TGTGCCACCAGCAGAGATGCCCTAGCGGGGTACAATGAGCAGTTCTTC.

This clonotype was observed many times. The chain joins TRBV15 to TRBJ2-1; unclear D gene. Germline V gene lookup returns CDR1 LNHNV and CDR2 YYDKDF (reference sequence). Trimming removed 4 bases at V and 4 bases at J, with 14 bases between. The CDR3 sequence is 15 residues long. CDR3 nucleotide sequence: TGTGCCACCAGCAACTCCCAAATTGGGTACAATGAGCAGTTCTTC. This codes for CATSNSQIGYNEQFF.

This chain links TRBV29-1 with TRBJ1-2; weak D call: TRBD1 (6 bases). With 7 bases removed from V and 3 bases from J, the gap between germline ends came to 24 bases. The CDR3 runs to 16 residues. Germline values: CDR1 SQVTM, CDR2 ANQGSEA. The CDR3 nucleotides read TGCAGCGCCGAGACTGGGGGCGAAGGGTATTACTATGGCTACACCTTC. It is translated as CSAETGGEGYYYGYTF. Variable domain in full (rest from reference TRBV29-1 and TRBJ1-2): SAVISQKPSRDICQRGTSLTIQCQVDSQVTMMFWYRQQPGQSLTLIATANQGSEATYESGFVIDKFPISRPNLTFSTLTVSNMSPEDSSIYLCSAETGGEGYYYGYTFGSGTRLTVV.

In its sample, this clonotype was seen a few times. The chain uses TRBV15 and TRBJ2-7; D may be TRBD1 (6 bases). Germline lookup yields CDR1 LNHNV and CDR2 YYDKDF (reference sequence). The V and J ends lost 0 bases and 2 bases respectively, with 17 bases between them. The CDR3 contains 17 residues. CDR3 protein: CATSREPVWGLPYEQYF. In nucleotides, the CDR3 is TGTGCCACCAGCAGAGAACCGGTCTGGGGGCTCCCCTACGAGCAGTACTTC.

To note about this clonotype: A much larger clone lies a single base off, so this may be a read error. Because the CDR3 is missing its conserved closing phenylalanine or tryptophan, this is likely a read error. The chain carries TRBV9 and TRBJ1-2; TRBD1 agrees at 8 bases. CDR3 length equals 14 residues. V was pared by 3 bases and J by 3 bases, with 4 bases of the junction left unmatched. From germline, CDR1 is SGDLS and CDR2 YYNGEE. The CDR3 loop is CASSGRGPYYGYTI. In nucleotides, the CDR3 is TGTGCCAGCAGCGGCAGGGGGCCGTACTATGGCTACACCATC.

This clonotype has more than one count but fewer than ten. The CDR3 nucleotides are TGTGCCAGCAGTTACTCCGCAGGGGGCAAAAACATTCAGTACTTC. Its translation: CASSYSAGGKNIQYF. This sequence joins TRBV6-5 and TRBJ2-4; 7 positions agree with TRBD1. The ends lost 0 bases at V and 3 bases at J; junction bases unmatched: 2. There are 15 residues in the CDR3. Germline values: CDR1 MNHEY, CDR2 SVGAGI.

This clonotype was seen ten or more times. This CDR3 is CASSPDSGGWDNEQFF. The CDR3, as DNA: TGCGCCAGCAGCCCTGATAGCGGGGGATGGGACAATGAGCAGTTCTTC. This rearrangement joins TRBV4-3 to TRBJ2-1; 9 nucleotides match TRBD2. Germline values: CDR1 LGHNA, CDR2 YSLEER. Trimming at V came to 4 bases and at J to 5 bases, leaving 9 bases not matched to a gene. The CDR3 extends over 16 amino acids.

This clonotype was counted ten times or more. In nucleotides, the CDR3 is TGTGCCAGCAGTGAAGCAGTGGACAGGGCCAGCGATGAGCAGTTCTTC. Its translation is CASSEAVDRASDEQFF. The rearrangement uses TRBV2 and TRBJ2-1, with 8 bases aligning to TRBD1. Germline V gene data show CDR1 as SNHLY and CDR2 as FYNNEI. Unmatched junction bases numbered 9, after V lost 0 bases and J lost 8 bases. CDR3 length: 16 amino acids.

The J gene is TRBJ2-7, the V gene TRBV7-9; either TRBD1 or TRBD2 may supply D (6 bases each). V shed 5 bases and J shed 5 bases, with 10 bases lying between them. There are 12 residues in the CDR3. Germline-derived CDR1 and CDR2 are SEHNR and FQNEAQ (reference sequence). In nucleotides, the CDR3 is TGTGCCAGCAGCCCGGGGGCTGACGAGCAGTACTTC. Its protein is CASSPGADEQYF. The variable domain in full, completed from reference TRBV7-9 and TRBJ2-7, reads DTGVSQNPRHKITKRGQNVTFRCDPISEHNRLYWYRQTLGQGPEFLTYFQNEAQLEKSRLLSDRFSAERPKGSFSTLEIQRTEQGDSAMYLCASSPGADEQYFGPGTRLTVT.

As to this clonotype: A read error is possible here, since a much larger clone lies one base away. The chain employs TRBV7-9 and TRBJ2-2; the D is unclear. Germline V CDR1 and CDR2: SEHNR, FQNEAQ (reference sequence). The CDR3 consists of 14 residues. The CDR3 DNA is TGTGCCAGCATCTTAGGAGAGAACACCGGGGAGCTGTTTTTT. Amino acid sequence: CASILGENTGELFF.

This clonotype came up many times. V usage is TRBV28 and J usage is TRBJ2-1, with 12 nucleotides matching TRBD2. Germline V gives CDR1 MDHEN, CDR2 SYDVKM. Trimming cost V 6 bases and J 2 bases; bases outside gene matches: 11. CDR3 size: 18 residues. The chain's CDR3 is CASSQGLAGPDPYNEQFF. The CDR3 nucleotides are TGTGCCAGCAGCCAAGGACTAGCGGGACCTGACCCCTACAATGAGCAGTTCTTC.

Many counts were recorded for this clonotype. This chain links TRBV12-3 or TRBV12-4 with TRBJ1-5; D gene uncertain. The CDR3 runs 12 residues. Deletions cut 2 bases from V and 11 bases from J, with 10 bases between. The CDR3 reads CASSLRRQTQHF. The CDR3 bases are TGTGCCAGCAGTTTAAGGCGCCAGACCCAGCATTTT.

This sequence joins TRBV4-2 and TRBJ1-4; D gene unclear. Germline loops: CDR1 LGHNA, CDR2 YNFKEQ. V dropped 0 bases and J dropped 7 bases, with 9 bases sitting between them. The CDR3 totals 14 residues. The CDR3 DNA reads as TGTGCCAGCAGCCAAGACCGGGCACGTGAAAAACTGTTTTTT. Translated, it gives CASSQDRAREKLFF.

This clonotype showed up just a few times. This rearrangement joins TRBV29-1 to TRBJ1-2, with D possibly matching TRBD1 (6 bases). Trimming pared 4 bases from V and 1 base from J, leaving 13 bases between. Per the germline V gene, CDR1 is SQVTM and CDR2 is ANQGSEA. This CDR3 comprises 14 residues. The CDR3 coding sequence is TGCAGCGTTGGAGGTGGACAGTATAACTATGGCTACACCTTC. It specifies CSVGGGQYNYGYTF.

This clonotype has ten or more counts. This chain joins TRBV7-9 and TRBJ2-7; 7 bases are shared with TRBD1. The CDR3 contains 17 residues. The V gene end was trimmed by 5 bases and the J gene end by 3 bases; junction bases not matched to a gene: 16. In germline, CDR1 is SEHNR, CDR2 FQNEAQ (reference sequence). CDR3 protein: CASSPGQQSLLDYEQYF. The CDR3 region has the DNA TGTGCCAGCAGCCCGGGACAGCAAAGCCTCCTAGACTACGAGCAGTACTTC.

Ten or more counts support this clonotype. The chain employs TRBV12-3 or TRBV12-4 and TRBJ2-1; 11 nucleotides line up with TRBD2. The CDR3 is 15 amino acids. Trimming cost V 4 bases and J 13 bases; bases outside gene matches: 12. This chain's CDR3 is CASSSTGGTSGRQFF. CDR3 nucleotide sequence: TGTGCCAGCAGTTCCACAGGGGGGACTAGCGGACGTCAGTTCTTC.

This clonotype was recorded at least ten times. The CDR3 reads CASSPGLAVGELFF. The CDR3 region has the DNA TGTGCCAGCAGTCCGGGACTAGCGGTCGGGGAGCTGTTTTTT. The rearrangement joins TRBV12-3 or TRBV12-4 to TRBJ2-2; 11 positions agree with TRBD2. The CDR3 sequence is 14 residues long. V lost 5 bases and J lost 7; bases outside the gene matches: 3.

This clonotype was detected ten times or more. The V gene is TRBV4-3, the J gene TRBJ2-1; D could derive from TRBD1 or TRBD2 (6 bases each). This CDR3 region has 17 residues. Germline V lookup: CDR1 LGHNA, CDR2 YSLEER. V was clipped by 1 base and J by 9 bases, with 22 bases between them. In nucleotides, the CDR3 is TGCGCCAGCAGCCAAGTCTCTAGGGGGGCCTTTCGTGGTGAGCAGTTCTTC. It yields the protein CASSQVSRGAFRGEQFF.